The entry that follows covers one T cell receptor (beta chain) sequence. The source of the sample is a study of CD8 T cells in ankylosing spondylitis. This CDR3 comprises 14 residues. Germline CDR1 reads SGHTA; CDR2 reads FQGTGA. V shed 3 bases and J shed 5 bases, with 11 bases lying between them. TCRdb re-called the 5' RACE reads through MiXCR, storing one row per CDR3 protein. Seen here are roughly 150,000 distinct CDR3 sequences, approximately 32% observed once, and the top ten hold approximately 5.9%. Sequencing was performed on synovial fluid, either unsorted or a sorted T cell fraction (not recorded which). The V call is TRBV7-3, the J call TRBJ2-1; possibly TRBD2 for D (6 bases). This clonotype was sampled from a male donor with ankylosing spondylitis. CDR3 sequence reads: CASSFFGGDNEQFF. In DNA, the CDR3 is TGTGCCAGCAGCTTTTTTGGAGGGGACAATGAGCAGTTCTTC.